This TCR beta chain was found in a study of cytomegalovirus exposure and HLA in healthy donors (TCRdb year 2017). A note on the overall study: In an earlier analysis of 587 of the donors, approximately 260 Gb of sequence data and 117 million unique TCR beta sequences from 180 million or so T cells were reported. Around 320 gigabases of sequencing data and approximately 84 million unique TCR sequences were included in an early release covering about 620 HLA-typed donors. Among the roughly 390 genotyped donors, approximately 81% belonged to the genetic ancestry cluster associated with self-reported Caucasian donors. The aim of the study was to test whether cataloging public T cell receptors could identify signatures of past pathogen exposure. The T cell repertoires of 670 or so subjects were profiled by immunosequencing and related to cytomegalovirus serostatus. In addition to the first cohort of 650 to 750 subjects, a separate validation cohort of 120 different subjects was used. The study combined high-throughput TCR immunosequencing, statistical association of individual TCRs with disease status, and machine learning to predict cytomegalovirus infection status. A later analysis re-analyzed previously published TCR beta repertoires from 666 donors and added high-resolution HLA genotyping to study TCR occurrence patterns. Rather than drawing on any new phenotypic data, the later analysis identified candidate immune exposures from TCR beta sequences and the way those sequences occurred across donors. To decide whether each TCR beta V gene segment behaved as functional or pseudogenic, an earlier analysis of some 570 of the donors relied on high-throughput TCR beta sequencing. Donor age, sex, ethnicity and CMV serostatus were collected together with the repertoire data. In a later genetic analysis, genome-wide SNP genotypes for about 55% of the 666 donors were used, and that subset was treated as a discovery cohort. Every repertoire in the discovery cohort had been generated on one and the same sequencing platform. HLA typing covered class I and class II loci at four-digit resolution. The number of donors typed differed by locus, with 629-630 for A, B, C, DRB1 and DQB1, approximately 500 for DQA1, over 600 for DPA1, and under 490 for DPB1. Four to six DR-DQ haplotypes were handled as single units for association and clustering, since linkage in the cohort was strong. On average, approximately 250,000 unique TCR beta nucleotide sequences were sequenced per donor among 300 to 500 genotyped donors of the cohort, with roughly 18% of those sequences being non-productive. The investigation overall reported the following: A later analysis found that HLA-associated TCR beta chains were more clonally expanded and had lower generation probabilities than equally common non-associated chains. Strong co-occurrence of HLA alleles, especially DR and DQ, made assigning TCR associations to individual alleles difficult. In a later analysis, several top co-occurrence clusters were reported to appear linked to parvovirus B19, influenza, CMV and Epstein-Barr virus. The study gave a list of under 200 TCR beta chains associated with cytomegalovirus. HLA typing was unavailable for some donors at each locus, so association tests used only the typed subset. It was suggested by the authors that the approach could potentially be generalized to other disease states and immunological phenotypes. Immune exposure information for the cohort was limited to CMV serostatus. Most TCR sequences were observed very rarely across donors, whereas some public TCRs were present in many individuals. The classifier was reported to diagnose cytomegalovirus status with high specificity and sensitivity in both the original and validation cohorts. In a later analysis, the rate of TCR association differed among HLA loci, with DRB1 alleles having the most associated TCRs and HLA-C alleles having the fewest. A later genetic analysis reported fewer N-insertions in productive TCRs among donors in an Asian-associated ancestry cluster than the roughly 700-donor mean. Sequencing depth was assumed to be roughly uniform across donors in the presence/absence analyses, though that assumption may not hold. Broadly in line with IMGT annotations, most TCR beta V segments showed up in productive rearrangements about 87% or about 30% of the time in an earlier analysis of around 550 of the donors. Fewer than 20 rarely observed V segments, including chromosome 9 orphons, were excluded from the earlier analysis of just under 600 of the donors because counts were too low. A cluster of highly shared sequence variants was judged likely to be a technical artifact of the sequencing pipeline. In a later genetic analysis, a missense DCLRE1C variant was associated with V-gene and J-gene trimming of TCR beta chains, and the association was replicated in an independent cohort. The 87-base-pair reads could not distinguish some IMGT-functional V segments, including TRBV6-2 and TRBV6-3, so those segments were excluded. Most CMV-associated TCR beta chains appeared to be HLA-restricted in a later analysis, and the HLA associations seemed to be driven largely by CMV exposure. Correlated functional status among segregating V segments might reflect linkage disequilibrium, but an unknown experimental factor could not be ruled out. In vitro tests confirmed that three of the cytomegalovirus-associated TCR beta chains recognize cytomegalovirus antigens. In this cohort, only TCR beta chains were sequenced, and detectable features were limited by the absence of alpha or paired-chain data. A further reported finding was that TCR beta sequences accurately predicted the HLA-A and HLA-B alleles for most subjects in the first cohort. A later analysis associated 16,951 TCR beta sequences with specific HLA alleles at a false discovery rate of 0.05.

V loses 2 bases of germline sequence and J loses 2 bases, and the interval between the two ends is 10 bases. Counted from cysteine to phenylalanine, this CDR3 has 14 amino acids. Solely the CDR3 DNA is kept, with 42 bases framed from the first base. The germline V gene sets CDR1 to SGHRS and CDR2 to YFSETQ. With regard to this clone: Its antigen has not been determined.

In total, roughly 670 healthy bone marrow donors made up the cohort. At the time of sampling, every cohort member was nominally healthy, though immune exposures that went unrecorded were likely present. The donor was CMV seronegative and was included in the group of around 320 seronegative cohort members. Each donor provided a peripheral blood sample, and peripheral blood mononuclear cells were used for TCR beta sequencing. The Qiagen DNeasy Blood Extraction Kit was used to extract genomic DNA from the blood cell samples. The method was the immunoSEQ multiplex PCR assay. For the multiplex PCR, a mixture combining 60 forward primers for TCR Vbeta segments and 13 reverse primers for TCR Jbeta segments was used. The CDR3 region of rearranged TCR beta genes was amplified from genomic DNA by a multiplex PCR assay. On the Illumina HiSeq System, the amplified TCR beta libraries were sequenced as 87-base-pair reads. Per the source publication's procedure: A later analysis tallied roughly 76 million unique TCR beta chains across the 600 to 700 repertoires, and some 10 million of those chains were shared by two or more donors. To remove PCR and sequencing errors, raw reads were error-corrected and collapsed into unique sequences using a nearest-neighbor algorithm that merged closely related sequences. V, D and J gene segments were assigned by aligning CDR3 sequences to IMGT reference sequences. For a sequence to be retained, at least a six-nucleotide match to both a V gene segment and a J gene segment was required. Rearrangements were classified as productive when the CDR3 lacked stop codons and remained in frame with V and J, and all other rearrangements were classified as non-productive. Following IMGT convention, CDR3 was defined as the stretch from the second conserved V-encoded cysteine up to the conserved J-encoded phenylalanine. Sequences without an unambiguous match to a single V gene segment were excluded from the earlier analysis of 450 to 750 of the donors. An earlier analysis of some 610 of the donors called V segments functional above 56.7% productive rearrangements and segregating when the between-donor standard deviation exceeded 5%. To diagnose cytomegalovirus status from the catalog of TCR beta chain sequences, a statistical classification framework was built. In a later analysis, TCR nucleotide sequences were compared against IMGT/GENE-DB human TR gene sequences so that V and J genes could be assigned. The TCRdist pipeline was used in a later analysis to assign CDR3 sequences and most-parsimonious VDJ recombination scenarios. In a later analysis, each TCR beta chain was defined by its CDR3 amino acid sequence together with its V-gene family, and reads without a unique V-gene family were excluded. To address suspected cross-contamination and a sequencing artifact, a later analysis removed around 590 highly shared, low-generation-probability nucleotide sequences. In a later analysis, a clonal expansion index was calculated for each public chain from normalized within-repertoire ranks of inferred template counts. Generation probabilities in a later analysis came from a VDJ recombination model fitted to out-of-frame rearrangements, and those results were checked against IGoR. A later analysis scored TCR-TCR, TCR-HLA and TCR-CMV co-occurrence with hypergeometric tests, applying a repertoire-size bias correction to TCR pairs. False discovery rates were estimated in a later analysis by permuting HLA or CMV assignments 20 times. In a later analysis, co-occurring TCRs were grouped with DBSCAN, and TCRdist sequence similarity was added when clustering was performed within HLA-allele-positive subsets. Repertoires with fewer than 30,000 or more than 120,000 public chains, plus five repertoires with anomalous nucleotide sharing, were excluded from co-occurrence clustering. In TCRdb, the immuneACCESS table is reduced to in-frame sequences with V and J assigned. These tables do not hold every clone; where another copy was compared, an unresolved V gene accounts for under half, and the others remain unexplained. The V and J calls and clone size were taken over from that table, and D and trimming were inferred from the DNA. For this sample, the table gives 110,000 to 150,000 clones. The ten largest make up 2% to 2.5% of the sample.

Sequencing was done on a sample of PBMCs. The V and J genes are TRBV5-1 and TRBJ1-1, with the D gene not confidently named. The source of this sequence is a woman aged 18-29 years in good health and CMV-seronegative. The CDR3 region has the sequence CASSFSDTNTEAFF. Read as DNA, the sequence is TGCGCCAGCAGCTTTTCCGACACAAACACTGAAGCTTTCTTT.